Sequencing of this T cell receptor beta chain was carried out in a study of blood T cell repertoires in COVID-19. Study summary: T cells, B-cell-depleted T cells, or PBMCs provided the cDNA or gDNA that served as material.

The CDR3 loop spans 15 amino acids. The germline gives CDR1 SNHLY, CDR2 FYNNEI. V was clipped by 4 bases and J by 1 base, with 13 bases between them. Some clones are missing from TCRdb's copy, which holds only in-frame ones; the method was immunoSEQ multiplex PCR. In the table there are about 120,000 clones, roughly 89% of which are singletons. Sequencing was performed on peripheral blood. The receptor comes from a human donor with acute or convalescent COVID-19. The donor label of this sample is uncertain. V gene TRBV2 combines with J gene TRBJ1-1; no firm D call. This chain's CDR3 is CASSVGKEPNTEAFF. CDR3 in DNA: TGTGCCAGCAGTGTAGGTAAGGAGCCGAACACTGAAGCTTTCTTT. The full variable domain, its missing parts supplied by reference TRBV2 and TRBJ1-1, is EPEVTQTPSHQVTQMGQEVILRCVPISNHLYFYWYRQILGQKVEFLVSFYNNEISEKSEIFDDQFSVERPDGSNFTLKIRSTKLEDSAMYFCASSVGKEPNTEAFFGQGTRLTVV.